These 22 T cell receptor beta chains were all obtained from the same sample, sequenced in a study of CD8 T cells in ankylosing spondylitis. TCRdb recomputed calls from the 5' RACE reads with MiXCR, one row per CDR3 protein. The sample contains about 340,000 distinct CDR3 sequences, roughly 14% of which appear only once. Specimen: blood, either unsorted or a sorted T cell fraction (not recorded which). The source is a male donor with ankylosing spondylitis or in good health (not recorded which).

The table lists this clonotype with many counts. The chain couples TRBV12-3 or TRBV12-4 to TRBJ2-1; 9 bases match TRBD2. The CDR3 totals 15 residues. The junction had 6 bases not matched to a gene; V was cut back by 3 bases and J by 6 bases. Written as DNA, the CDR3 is TGTGCCAGCAGTTTTAGCGGGAGCTGGGGCAATGAGCAGTTCTTC. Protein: CASSFSGSWGNEQFF.

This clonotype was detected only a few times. This CDR3 is CASRFSGSYEQYF. The CDR3 DNA sequence: TGTGCCAGCAGGTTTAGCGGTTCCTACGAGCAGTACTTC. This sequence joins TRBV12-3 or TRBV12-4 and TRBJ2-7; D might be TRBD2 (6 bases). The CDR3 extends over 13 amino acids. Deletions cut 6 bases from V and 1 base from J, with 10 bases between.

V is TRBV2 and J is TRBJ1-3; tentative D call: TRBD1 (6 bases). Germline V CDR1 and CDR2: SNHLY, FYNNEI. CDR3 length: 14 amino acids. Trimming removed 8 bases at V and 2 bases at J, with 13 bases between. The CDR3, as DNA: TGTGCCAGCCGACAGGCCCGAACTGGAAACACCATATATTTT. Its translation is CASRQARTGNTIYF.

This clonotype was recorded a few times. CDR3 region: CASSVKGSWGNEQFF. The DNA for the CDR3 is TGCGCCAGCAGTGTGAAGGGAAGCTGGGGTAATGAGCAGTTCTTC. The rearrangement joins TRBV10-1 to TRBJ2-1; D is undetermined. The CDR3 spans 15 residues. The germline V gene encodes CDR1 WNHNN and CDR2 SYGVQD (reference sequence). V shed 4 bases and J shed 7 bases, with 17 bases lying between them.

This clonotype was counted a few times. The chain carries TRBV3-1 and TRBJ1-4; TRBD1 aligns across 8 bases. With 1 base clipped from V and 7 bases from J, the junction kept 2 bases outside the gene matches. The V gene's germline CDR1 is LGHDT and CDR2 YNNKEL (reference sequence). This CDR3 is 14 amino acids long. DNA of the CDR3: TGTGCCAGCAGCCAAGCAGGGGGCGGTGAAAAACTGTTTTTT. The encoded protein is CASSQAGGGEKLFF.

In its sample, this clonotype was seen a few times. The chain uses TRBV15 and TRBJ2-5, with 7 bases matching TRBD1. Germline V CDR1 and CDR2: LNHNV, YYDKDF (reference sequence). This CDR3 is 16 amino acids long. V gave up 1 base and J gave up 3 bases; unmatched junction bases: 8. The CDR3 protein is CATSRVRGPAKETQYF. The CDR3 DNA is TGTGCCACCAGCAGAGTTAGGGGGCCGGCCAAAGAGACCCAGTACTTC.

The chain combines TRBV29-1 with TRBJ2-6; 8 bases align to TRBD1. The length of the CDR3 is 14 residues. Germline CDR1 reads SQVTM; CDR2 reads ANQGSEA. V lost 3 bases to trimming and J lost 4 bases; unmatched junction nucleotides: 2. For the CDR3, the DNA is TGCAGCGTTGATCAGGGGGCCGGGGCCAACGTCCTGACTTTC. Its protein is CSVDQGAGANVLTF.

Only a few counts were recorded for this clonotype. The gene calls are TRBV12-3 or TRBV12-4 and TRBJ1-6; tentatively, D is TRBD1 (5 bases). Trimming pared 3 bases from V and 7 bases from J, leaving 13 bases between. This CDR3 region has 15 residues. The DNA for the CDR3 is TGTGCCAGCAGTTTCCAGGGAGGGAACAATTCACCCCTCCACTTT. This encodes CASSFQGGNNSPLHF.

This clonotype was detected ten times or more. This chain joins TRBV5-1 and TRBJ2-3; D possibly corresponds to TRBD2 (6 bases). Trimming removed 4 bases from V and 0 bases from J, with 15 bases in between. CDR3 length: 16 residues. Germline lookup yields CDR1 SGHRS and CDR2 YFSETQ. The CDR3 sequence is CASSLLGGVSTDTQYF. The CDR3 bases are TGCGCCAGCAGCCTTCTTGGCGGGGTGAGCACAGATACGCAGTATTTT. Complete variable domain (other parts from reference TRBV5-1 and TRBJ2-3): KAGVTQTPRYLIKTRGQQVTLSCSPISGHRSVSWYQQTPGQGLQFLFEYFSETQRNKGNFPGRFSGRQFSNSRSEMNVSTLELGDSALYLCASSLLGGVSTDTQYFGPGTRLTVL.

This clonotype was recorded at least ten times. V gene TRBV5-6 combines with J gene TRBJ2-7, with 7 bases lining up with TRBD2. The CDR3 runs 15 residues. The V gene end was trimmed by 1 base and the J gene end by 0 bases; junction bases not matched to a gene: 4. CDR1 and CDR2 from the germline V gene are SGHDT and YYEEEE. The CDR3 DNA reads TGTGCCAGCAGCTTGACTAGCGCCCTCTCCTACGAGCAGTACTTC. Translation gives CASSLTSALSYEQYF.

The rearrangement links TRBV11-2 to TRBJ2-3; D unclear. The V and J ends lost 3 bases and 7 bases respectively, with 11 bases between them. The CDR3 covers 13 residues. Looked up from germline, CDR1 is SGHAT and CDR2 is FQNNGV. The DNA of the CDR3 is TGTGCCAGCAGCTTCGACAAATCAAATACGCAGTATTTT. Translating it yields CASSFDKSNTQYF.

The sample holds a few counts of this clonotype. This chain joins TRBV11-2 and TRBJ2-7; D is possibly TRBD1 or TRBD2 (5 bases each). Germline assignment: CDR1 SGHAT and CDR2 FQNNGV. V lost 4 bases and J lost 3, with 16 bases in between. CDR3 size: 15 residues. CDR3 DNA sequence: TGTGCCAGCAGCTACCCGGAGGCAGGGATCTACGAGCAGTACTTC. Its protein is CASSYPEAGIYEQYF.

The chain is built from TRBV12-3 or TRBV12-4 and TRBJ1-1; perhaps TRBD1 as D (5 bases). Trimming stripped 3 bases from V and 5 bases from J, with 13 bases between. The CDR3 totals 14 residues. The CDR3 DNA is TGTGCCAGCAGTTTGGACCGAGGGGTTACTGAAGCTTTCTTT. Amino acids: CASSLDRGVTEAFF.

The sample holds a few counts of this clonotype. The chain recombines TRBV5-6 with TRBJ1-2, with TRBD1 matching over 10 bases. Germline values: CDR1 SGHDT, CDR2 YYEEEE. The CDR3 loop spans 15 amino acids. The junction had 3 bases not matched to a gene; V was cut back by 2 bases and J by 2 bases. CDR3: CASSFGTGENYGYTF. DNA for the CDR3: TGTGCCAGCAGCTTTGGGACAGGGGAAAACTATGGCTACACCTTC. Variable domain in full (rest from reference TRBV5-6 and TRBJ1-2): DAGVTQSPTHLIKTRGQQVTLRCSPKSGHDTVSWYQQALGQGPQFIFQYYEEEERQRGNFPDRFSGHQFPNYSSELNVNALLLGDSALYLCASSFGTGENYGYTFGSGTRLTVV.

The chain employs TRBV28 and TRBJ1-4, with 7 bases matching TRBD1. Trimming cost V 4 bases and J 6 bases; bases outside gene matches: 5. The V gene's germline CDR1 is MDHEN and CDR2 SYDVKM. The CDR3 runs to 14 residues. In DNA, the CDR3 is TGTGCCAGCAGTTCGACAGGGTGGGATGAAAAACTGTTTTTT. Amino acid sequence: CASSSTGWDEKLFF.

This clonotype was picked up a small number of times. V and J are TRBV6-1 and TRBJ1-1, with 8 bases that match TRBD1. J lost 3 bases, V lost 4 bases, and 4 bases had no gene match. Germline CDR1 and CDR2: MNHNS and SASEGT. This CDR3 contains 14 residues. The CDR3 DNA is TGTGCCAGCAGTGCCCAGACAGGGGACACTGAAGCTTTCTTT. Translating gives CASSAQTGDTEAFF.

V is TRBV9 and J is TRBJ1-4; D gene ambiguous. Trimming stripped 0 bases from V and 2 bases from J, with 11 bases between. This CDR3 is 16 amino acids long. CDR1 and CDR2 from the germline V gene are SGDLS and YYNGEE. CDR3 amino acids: CASSVGGIRTNEKLFF. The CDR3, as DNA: TGTGCCAGCAGCGTAGGAGGGATCAGGACTAATGAAAAACTGTTTTTT.

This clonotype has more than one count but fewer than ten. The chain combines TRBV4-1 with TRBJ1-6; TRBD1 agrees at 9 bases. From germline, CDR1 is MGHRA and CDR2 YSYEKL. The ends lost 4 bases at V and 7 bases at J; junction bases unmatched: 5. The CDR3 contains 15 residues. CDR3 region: CASSPGTGKNSPLHF. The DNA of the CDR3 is TGCGCCAGCAGCCCTGGGACAGGGAAAAATTCACCCCTCCACTTT.

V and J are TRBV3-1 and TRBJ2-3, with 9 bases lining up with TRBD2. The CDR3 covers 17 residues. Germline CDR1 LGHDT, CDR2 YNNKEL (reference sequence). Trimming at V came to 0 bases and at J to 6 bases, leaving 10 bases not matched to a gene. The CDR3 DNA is TGTGCCAGCAGCCAAGATAGGGCGGGAGGGCCGGAGGATACGCAGTATTTT. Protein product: CASSQDRAGGPEDTQYF.

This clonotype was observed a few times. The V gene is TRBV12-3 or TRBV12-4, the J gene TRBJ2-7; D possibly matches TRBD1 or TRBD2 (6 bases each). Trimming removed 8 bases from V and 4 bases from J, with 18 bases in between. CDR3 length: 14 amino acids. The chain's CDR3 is CASSPEQGRYEQYF. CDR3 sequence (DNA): TGTGCCAGCTCCCCCGAGCAGGGGAGGTACGAGCAGTACTTC.

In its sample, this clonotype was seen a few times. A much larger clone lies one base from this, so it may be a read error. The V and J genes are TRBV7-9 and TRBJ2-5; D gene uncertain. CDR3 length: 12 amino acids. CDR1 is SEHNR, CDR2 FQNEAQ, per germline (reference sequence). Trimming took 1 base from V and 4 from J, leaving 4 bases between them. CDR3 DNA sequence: TGTGCCAGCAGCTTAGAAGTAGAGACCCAGTACTTC. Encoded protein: CASSLEVETQYF.

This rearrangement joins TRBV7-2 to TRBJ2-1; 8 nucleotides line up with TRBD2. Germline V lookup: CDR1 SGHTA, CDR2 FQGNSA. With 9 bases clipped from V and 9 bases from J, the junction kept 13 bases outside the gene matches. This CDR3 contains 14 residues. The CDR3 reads CASKPPGLGIEQFF. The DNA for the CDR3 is TGTGCCAGTAAACCCCCGGGACTAGGGATTGAGCAGTTCTTC.